This TCR beta chain originates from a study of shared clonotypes between healthy human individuals. Points from the study as a whole: Relative to their counterparts shared across all four donors, non-shared clonotypes exhibited diminished generation probabilities. Enrolling few donors narrowed the genetic and exposure-history diversity that was represented. Among several donors, around 5% of naive CD4 clonotypes were found in common. Blood alone was sampled, and tissue repertoires likely differ.

On this clone: Its specificity is unknown.

The table came from immunoSEQ multiplex PCR; TCRdb's copy has only in-frame clones and leaves some out. The table has roughly 2,000,000 clones, 90% to 95% seen once; the top ten hold around 1.8%. Positively selected for CCR7, the CD45RO-negative cells used as naive CD8 cells excluded terminally differentiated effector memory CD45RA+ cells. The CDR3 totals 15 residues. Germline CDR1 reads SEHNR; CDR2 reads FQNEAQ (reference sequence). V shed 6 bases, J shed 6 bases, and the junction held 7 bases outside the gene matches. This receptor was taken from a man between 18 and 29 years old in good health. Some clones in this sample may be carry-over from other donors' samples. This chain connects TRBV7-9 to TRBJ2-2, with 10 nucleotides matching TRBD2. The specimen was naive CD8+ T cells from PBMCs. The DNA of the CDR3 is TGTGCCAGCAGTCCTAGCGGGAGTTCCGCCGGGGAGCTGTTTTTT. Its translation is CASSPSGSSAGELFF.